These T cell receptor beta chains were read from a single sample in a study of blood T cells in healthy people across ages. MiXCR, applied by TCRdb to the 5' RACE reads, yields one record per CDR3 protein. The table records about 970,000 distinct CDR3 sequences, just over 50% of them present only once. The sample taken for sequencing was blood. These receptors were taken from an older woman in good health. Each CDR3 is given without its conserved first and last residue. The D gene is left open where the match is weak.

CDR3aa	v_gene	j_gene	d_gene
ASSLSFGTGQSYEQY	TRBV5-1	TRBJ2-7	TRBD1
ASHFYEQY	TRBV6-2/TRBV6-3	NA	NA
ASSLLAWNEQF	TRBV27	TRBJ2-1	NA
ASSQLLAGGQF	TRBV27	TRBJ2-1	TRBD2
SASQRGATYTQY	TRBV20-1	TRBJ2-3	TRBD2
ASSSLGQARSYEQY	TRBV7-4	TRBJ2-7	NA
ATGPTDTQY	TRBV10-3	TRBJ2-3	NA
ASSLERHLSYEQY	TRBV6-5	NA	NA
ASSSTGHRNSPLH	TRBV7-2	TRBJ1-6	NA
AGRFGDSRVETQY	TRBV28	TRBJ2-5	NA
ASRRTALFGTQY	TRBV27	TRBJ2-5	NA
ASSPRPSPNEQY	TRBV5-1	NA	NA
ASSAGQGRGYEQY	TRBV11-2	TRBJ2-7	TRBD1
ASSYASGRALNDEQY	TRBV6-2/TRBV6-3	TRBJ2-7	TRBD2
ASSSGTGPNNEQF	TRBV5-1	TRBJ2-1	TRBD1
ASSKMSPGTGSPLH	TRBV7-8	TRBJ1-6	NA
ASTREVEQPQH	TRBV6-6	TRBJ1-5	NA